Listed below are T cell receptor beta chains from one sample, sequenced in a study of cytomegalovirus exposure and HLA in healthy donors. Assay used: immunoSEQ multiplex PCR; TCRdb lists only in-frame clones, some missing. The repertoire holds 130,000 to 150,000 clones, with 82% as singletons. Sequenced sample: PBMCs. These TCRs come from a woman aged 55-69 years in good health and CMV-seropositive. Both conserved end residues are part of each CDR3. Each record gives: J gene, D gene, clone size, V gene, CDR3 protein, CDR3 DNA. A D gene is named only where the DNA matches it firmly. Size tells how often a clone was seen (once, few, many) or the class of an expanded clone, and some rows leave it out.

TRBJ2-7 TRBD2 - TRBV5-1 CASSLVERGYEQYF TGCGCCAGCAGCTTGGTGGAGCGGGGCTACGAGCAGTACTTC
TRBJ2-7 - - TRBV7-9 CASSLPVSYEQYF TGTGCCAGCAGCTTACCGGTATCCTACGAGCAGTACTTC
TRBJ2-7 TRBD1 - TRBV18 CASSPTGTAYEQYF TGTGCCAGCTCACCTACCGGGACAGCCTACGAGCAGTACTTC
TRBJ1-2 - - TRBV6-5 CASSYTAGTNYGYTF TGTGCCAGCAGTTACACGGCAGGAACTAACTATGGCTACACCTTC
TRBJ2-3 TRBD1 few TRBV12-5 CASGPGQGGTDTQYF TGTGCTAGTGGTCCAGGACAGGGTGGCACAGATACGCAGTATTTT
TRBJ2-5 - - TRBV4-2 CASSPGQQGQETQYF TGTGCCAGCAGCCCCGGACAGCAGGGTCAGGAGACCCAGTACTTC
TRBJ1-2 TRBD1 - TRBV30 CAWRTGGAGYTF TGTGCCTGGCGGACAGGGGGCGCGGGCTACACCTTC
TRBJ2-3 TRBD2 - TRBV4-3 CASSQDASGSTDTQYF TGCGCCAGCAGCCAAGATGCTAGCGGGAGCACAGATACGCAGTATTTT
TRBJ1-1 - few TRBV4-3 CASSQVTGYTEAFF TGCGCCAGCAGCCAAGTTACAGGGTACACTGAAGCTTTCTTT
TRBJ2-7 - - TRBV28 CASSSESGGRLYEQYF TGTGCCAGCAGTTCGGAATCGGGGGGCAGACTCTACGAGCAGTACTTC
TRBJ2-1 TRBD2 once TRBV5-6 CASSSAFGGSTYNEQFF TGTGCCAGCAGCTCGGCCTTCGGGGGGAGCACCTACAATGAGCAGTTCTTC
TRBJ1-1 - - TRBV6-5 CASSRLTPNTEAFF TGTGCCAGCAGTCGACTGACTCCTAACACTGAAGCTTTCTTT
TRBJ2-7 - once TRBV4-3 CASSQQGLGTYEQYF TGCGCCAGCAGCCAACAGGGTTTGGGAACATACGAGCAGTACTTC
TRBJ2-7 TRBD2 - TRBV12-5 CASGLGTIYEQYF TGTGCTAGTGGCCTCGGGACTATTTACGAGCAGTACTTC
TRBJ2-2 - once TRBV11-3 CASSLDELGAENGELFF TGTGCCAGCAGCTTAGATGAGTTGGGGGCCGAGAACGGGGAGCTGTTTTTT
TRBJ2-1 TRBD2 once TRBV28 CASSFTTSAYNEQFF TGTGCCAGCAGTTTTACTACTAGCGCATACAATGAGCAGTTCTTC
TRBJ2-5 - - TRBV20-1 CSAQASETQYF TGCAGTGCTCAGGCGTCGGAGACCCAGTACTTC
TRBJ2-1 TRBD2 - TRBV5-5 CASSLAGASYNEQFF TGTGCCAGCAGCCTAGCGGGAGCTTCCTACAATGAGCAGTTCTTC
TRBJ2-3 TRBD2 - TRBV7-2 CASRHASGTDTQYF TGTGCCAGCAGACACGCTAGCGGGACAGATACGCAGTATTTT
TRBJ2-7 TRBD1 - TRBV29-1 CSVATGVAEQYF TGCAGCGTGGCCACAGGGGTGGCCGAGCAGTACTTC
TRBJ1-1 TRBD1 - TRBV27 CASSSPGQGGLEAFF TGTGCCAGCAGTTCTCCGGGACAGGGAGGACTCGAAGCTTTCTTT
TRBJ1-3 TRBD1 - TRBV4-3 CASSQEPRGLGNTIYF TGCGCCAGCAGCCAAGAGCCCAGGGGGCTCGGAAACACCATATATTTT
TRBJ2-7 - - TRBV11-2 CASSLLAGGYEQYF TGTGCCAGCAGCTTATTGGCAGGGGGGTACGAGCAGTACTTC
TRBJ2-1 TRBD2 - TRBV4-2 CASSLKGGVPSGSRGYEQFF TGTGCCAGCAGCCTCAAGGGGGGCGTGCCTAGCGGGAGTAGGGGCTATGAGCAGTTCTTC
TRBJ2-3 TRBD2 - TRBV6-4 CASSDWASGDTDTQYF TGTGCCAGCAGTGACTGGGCTAGCGGAGACACAGATACGCAGTATTTT
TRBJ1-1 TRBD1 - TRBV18 CASSPTGGPLTSNTEAFF TGTGCCAGCTCACCAACAGGGGGCCCCTTAACTAGTAACACTGAAGCTTTCTTT
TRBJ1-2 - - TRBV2 CASSEDGRSGYTF TGTGCCAGCTCAGAAGACGGAAGGAGTGGCTACACCTTC
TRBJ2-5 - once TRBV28 CASSLVRQQETQYF TGTGCCAGCAGTTTGGTAAGACAACAAGAGACCCAGTACTTC
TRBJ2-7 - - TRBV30 CAWSVLGGEQYF TGTGCCTGGAGTGTACTCGGGGGCGAGCAGTACTTC
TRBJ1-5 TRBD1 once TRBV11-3 CASSLGTGNQPQHF TGTGCCAGCAGCTTAGGGACAGGTAATCAGCCCCAGCATTTT
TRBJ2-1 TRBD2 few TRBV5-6 CASHLPGGPMMDEQFF TGTGCCAGCCACCTACCGGGAGGGCCAATGATGGATGAGCAGTTCTTC
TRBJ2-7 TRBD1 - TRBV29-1 CSVGTGVDEQYF TGCAGCGTCGGGACAGGCGTCGACGAGCAGTACTTC
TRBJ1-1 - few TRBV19 CASRPDSGSAEAFF TGTGCCAGTAGACCGGACTCGGGGAGCGCTGAAGCTTTCTTT
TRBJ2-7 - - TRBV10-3 CAISESGKSYEQYF TGTGCCATCAGTGAGTCCGGGAAATCCTACGAGCAGTACTTC
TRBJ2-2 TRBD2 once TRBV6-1 CASSEAGGRGGELFF TGTGCCAGCAGTGAGGCGGGAGGGCGAGGCGGGGAGCTGTTTTTT
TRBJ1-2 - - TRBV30 CAYRGRAKDGYTF TGTGCCTACCGCGGGAGAGCGAAAGATGGCTACACCTTC
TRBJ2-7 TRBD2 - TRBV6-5 CASSPGTSGNYEQYF TGTGCCAGCAGTCCCGGGACTAGCGGAAACTACGAGCAGTACTTC
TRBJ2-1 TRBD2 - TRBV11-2 CASSYFREDEQFF TGTGCCAGCAGCTATTTTCGGGAGGATGAGCAGTTCTTC
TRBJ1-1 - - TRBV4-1 CASSQGPRDGMNTEAFF TGCGCCAGCAGCCAAGGACCGAGGGATGGGATGAACACTGAAGCTTTCTTT
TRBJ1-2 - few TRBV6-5 CASSLGGPTHGYTF TGTGCCAGCAGTTTAGGGGGTCCGACCCATGGCTACACCTTC
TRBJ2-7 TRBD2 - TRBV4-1 CASSQDSNSGAYEQYF TGCGCCAGCAGCCAAGATTCGAATAGCGGGGCCTACGAGCAGTACTTC
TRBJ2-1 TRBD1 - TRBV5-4 CASSLGGQSSYNEQFF TGTGCCAGCAGCTTGGGGGGACAGAGCTCCTACAATGAGCAGTTCTTC
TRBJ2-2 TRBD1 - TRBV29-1 CSVARDRVNTGELFF TGCAGCGTAGCCCGGGACAGGGTTAACACCGGGGAGCTGTTTTTT
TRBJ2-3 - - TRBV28 CASSLSPSTDTQYF TGTGCCAGCAGCCTGAGCCCCTCCACAGATACGCAGTATTTT
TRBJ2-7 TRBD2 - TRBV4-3 CASSPRIAGGPPYEQYF TGCGCCAGCAGCCCTCGGATAGCGGGAGGGCCCCCCTACGAGCAGTACTTC
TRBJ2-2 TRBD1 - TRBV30 CAWSVTRTGDTGELFF TGTGCCTGGAGTGTAACCCGGACAGGGGACACCGGGGAGCTGTTTTTT
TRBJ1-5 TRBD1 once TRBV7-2 CASSPGTGHSNQPQHF TGTGCCAGCAGCCCCGGGACAGGCCATAGCAATCAGCCCCAGCATTTT
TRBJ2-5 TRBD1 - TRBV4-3 CASSQEFGRRWTGQETQYF TGCGCCAGCAGCCAAGAGTTCGGCCGGAGATGGACAGGGCAAGAGACCCAGTACTTC
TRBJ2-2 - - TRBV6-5 CASTGASGNTGELFF TGTGCCAGTACGGGGGCTAGCGGGAACACCGGGGAGCTGTTTTTT
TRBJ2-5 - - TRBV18 CASQSGVGEQYF TGTGCCAGCCAGAGCGGTGTTGGGGAGCAGTACTTC
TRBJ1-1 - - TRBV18 CASSPVLGGAFF TGTGCCAGCTCACCCGTTCTGGGAGGGGCTTTCTTT
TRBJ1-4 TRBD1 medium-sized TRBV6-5 CASSPQGQNEKLFF TGTGCCAGCAGTCCACAGGGGCAAAATGAAAAACTGTTTTTT
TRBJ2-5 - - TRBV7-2 CASSLWSAGETQYF TGTGCCAGCAGCTTATGGTCTGCAGGGGAGACCCAGTACTTC
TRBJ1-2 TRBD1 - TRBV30 CAWSDGTGGSYGYTF TGTGCCTGGAGTGACGGGACAGGGGGCAGCTATGGCTACACCTTC
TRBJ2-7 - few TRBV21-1 CASSARGGGLPYEQYF TGTGCCAGCAGCGCCCGGGGGGGAGGGCTCCCCTACGAGCAGTACTTC
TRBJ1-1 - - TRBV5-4 CASSQTQGFTEAFF TGTGCCAGCAGCCAGACACAGGGTTTCACTGAAGCTTTCTTT